This T cell receptor (beta chain) was documented in a study of naive CD8 T cells in extremely preterm neonates. This clone was picked up one time. Healthy children aged roughly 16-56 months having elective surgery, and healthy nonsmoking adults, gave blood. Clones were sequenced by immunoSEQ multiplex PCR, and TCRdb holds only the in-frame ones, with some missing. The sample lists about 5,500 clones; approximately 97% were seen once. V lost 4 bases to trimming and J lost 0 bases; unmatched junction nucleotides: 6. This CDR3 contains 17 residues. Germline V gene data show CDR1 as MNHEY and CDR2 as SMNVEV (reference sequence).

Material: naive CD8+ T cells from blood. The V gene is TRBV27, the J gene TRBJ1-2, with TRBD1 identical over 12 bases. The origin of this receptor is a human donor in good health. For the CDR3, the DNA is TGTGCCAGCAGTTCACTCGGGACAGGGGGCCCTAACTATGGCTACACCTTC. Protein: CASSSLGTGGPNYGYTF.